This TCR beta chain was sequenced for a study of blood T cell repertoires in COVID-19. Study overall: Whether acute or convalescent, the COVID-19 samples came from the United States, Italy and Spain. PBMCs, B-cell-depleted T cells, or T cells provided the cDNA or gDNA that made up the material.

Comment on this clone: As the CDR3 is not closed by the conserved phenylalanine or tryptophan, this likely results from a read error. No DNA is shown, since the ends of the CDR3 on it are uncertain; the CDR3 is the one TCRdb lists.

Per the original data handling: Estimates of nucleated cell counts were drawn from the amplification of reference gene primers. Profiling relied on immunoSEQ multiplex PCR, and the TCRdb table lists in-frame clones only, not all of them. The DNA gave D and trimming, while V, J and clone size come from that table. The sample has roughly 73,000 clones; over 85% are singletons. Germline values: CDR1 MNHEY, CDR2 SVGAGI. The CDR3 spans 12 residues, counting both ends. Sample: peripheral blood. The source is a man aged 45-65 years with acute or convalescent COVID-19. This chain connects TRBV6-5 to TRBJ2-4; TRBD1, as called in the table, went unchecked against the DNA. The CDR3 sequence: CASSASGTGFSL.